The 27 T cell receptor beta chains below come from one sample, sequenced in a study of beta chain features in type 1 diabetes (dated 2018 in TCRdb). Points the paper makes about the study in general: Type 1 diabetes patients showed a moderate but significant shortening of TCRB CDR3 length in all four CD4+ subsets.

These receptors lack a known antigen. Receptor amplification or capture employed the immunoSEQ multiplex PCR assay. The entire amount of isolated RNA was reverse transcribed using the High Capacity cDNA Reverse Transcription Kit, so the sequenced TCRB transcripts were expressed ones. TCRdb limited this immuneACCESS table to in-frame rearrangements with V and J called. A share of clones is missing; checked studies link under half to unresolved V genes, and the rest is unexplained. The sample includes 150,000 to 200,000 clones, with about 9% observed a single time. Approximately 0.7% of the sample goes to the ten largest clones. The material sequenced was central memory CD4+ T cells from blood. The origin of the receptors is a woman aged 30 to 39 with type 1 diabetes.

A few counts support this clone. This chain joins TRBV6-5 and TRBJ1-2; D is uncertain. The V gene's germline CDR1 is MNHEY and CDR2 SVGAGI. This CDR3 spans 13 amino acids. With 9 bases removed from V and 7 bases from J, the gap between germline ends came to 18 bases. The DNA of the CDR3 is TGTGCCAGTTACGAGGATGGCTCTTTTGGCTACACCTTC. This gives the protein CASYEDGSFGYTF.

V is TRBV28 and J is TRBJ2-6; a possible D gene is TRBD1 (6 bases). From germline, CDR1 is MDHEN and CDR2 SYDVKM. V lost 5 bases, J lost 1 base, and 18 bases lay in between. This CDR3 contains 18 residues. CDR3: CASSIFSGTPSGANVLTF. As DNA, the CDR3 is TGTGCCAGCAGTATATTTTCCGGGACACCTTCTGGGGCCAACGTCCTGACTTTC.

The CDR3 DNA is TGTGCCAGCAGTGGAGAAAGCAGGTCGGTAGACGAGCAGTACTTC. Translation gives CASSGESRSVDEQYF. The chain carries TRBV2 and TRBJ2-7; D is undetermined. Germline V lookup: CDR1 SNHLY, CDR2 FYNNEI. This CDR3 is 15 amino acids long. Trimming cost V 4 bases and J 5 bases, with 18 bases left between them.

The chain's CDR3 is CASSPKGGTPYEQYF. CDR3 nucleotides: TGTGCCAGTAGTCCTAAGGGGGGGACGCCCTACGAGCAGTACTTC. This chain connects TRBV19 to TRBJ2-7; perhaps TRBD2 as D (7 bases). Germline V CDR1 and CDR2: LNHDA, SQIVND (reference sequence). V lost 5 bases to trimming and J lost 2 bases, with 16 bases between them. CDR3 length: 15 amino acids.

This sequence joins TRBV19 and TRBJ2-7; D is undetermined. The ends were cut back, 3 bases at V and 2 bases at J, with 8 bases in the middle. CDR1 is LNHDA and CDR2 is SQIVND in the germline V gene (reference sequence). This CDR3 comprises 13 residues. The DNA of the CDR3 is TGTGCCAGTAGTATTGACTTAGCCTACGAGCAGTACTTC. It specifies CASSIDLAYEQYF. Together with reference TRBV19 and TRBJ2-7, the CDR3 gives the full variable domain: DGGITQSPKYLFRKEGQNVTLSCEQNLNHDAMYWYRQDPGQGLRLIYYSQIVNDFQKGDIAEGYSVSREKKESFPLTVTSAQKNPTAFYLCASSIDLAYEQYFGPGTRLTVT.

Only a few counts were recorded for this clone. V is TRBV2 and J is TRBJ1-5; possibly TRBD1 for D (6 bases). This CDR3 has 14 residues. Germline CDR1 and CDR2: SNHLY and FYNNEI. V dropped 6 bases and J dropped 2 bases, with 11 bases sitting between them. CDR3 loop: CASSPRQGNQPQHF. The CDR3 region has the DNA TGTGCCAGCAGCCCCAGACAGGGCAATCAGCCCCAGCATTTT.

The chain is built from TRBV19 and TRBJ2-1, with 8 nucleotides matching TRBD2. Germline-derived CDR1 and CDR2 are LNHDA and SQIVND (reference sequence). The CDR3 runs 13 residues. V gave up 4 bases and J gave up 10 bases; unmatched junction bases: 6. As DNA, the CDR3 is TGTGCCAGTAGTAGCACCGGGGGGGCAGAGCAGTTCTTC. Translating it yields CASSSTGGAEQFF.

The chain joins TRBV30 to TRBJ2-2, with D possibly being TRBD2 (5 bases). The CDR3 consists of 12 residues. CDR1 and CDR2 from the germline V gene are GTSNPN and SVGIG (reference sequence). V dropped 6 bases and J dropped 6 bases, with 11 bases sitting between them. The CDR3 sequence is CACTIGAGELFF. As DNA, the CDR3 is TGTGCCTGCACTATCGGGGCCGGGGAGCTGTTTTTT.

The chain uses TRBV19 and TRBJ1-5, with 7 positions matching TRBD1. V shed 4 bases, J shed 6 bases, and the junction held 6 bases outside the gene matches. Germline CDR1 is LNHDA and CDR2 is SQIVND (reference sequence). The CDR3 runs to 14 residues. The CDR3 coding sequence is TGTGCCAGTAGTAATCGACAGGGAGGTCAGCCCCAGCATTTT. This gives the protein CASSNRQGGQPQHF. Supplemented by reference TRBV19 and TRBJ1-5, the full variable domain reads DGGITQSPKYLFRKEGQNVTLSCEQNLNHDAMYWYRQDPGQGLRLIYYSQIVNDFQKGDIAEGYSVSREKKESFPLTVTSAQKNPTAFYLCASSNRQGGQPQHFGDGTRLSIL.

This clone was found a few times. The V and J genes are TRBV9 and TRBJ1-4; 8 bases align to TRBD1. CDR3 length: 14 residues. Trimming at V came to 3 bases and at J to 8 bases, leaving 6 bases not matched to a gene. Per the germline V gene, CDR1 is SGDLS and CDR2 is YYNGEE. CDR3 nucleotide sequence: TGTGCCAGCAGCGGAACAGGGGGTCCGGAAAAACTGTTTTTT. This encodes CASSGTGGPEKLFF.

The CDR3 nucleotides are TGTGCCAGCAGCCAGGGACAGGGCAACTATGGCTACACCTTC. Residues: CASSQGQGNYGYTF. This rearrangement joins TRBV28 to TRBJ1-2, with 9 bases fitting TRBD1. CDR3 length equals 14 residues. The junction had 4 bases not matched to a gene; V was cut back by 6 bases and J by 2 bases. CDR1 and CDR2 (germline): MDHEN, SYDVKM.

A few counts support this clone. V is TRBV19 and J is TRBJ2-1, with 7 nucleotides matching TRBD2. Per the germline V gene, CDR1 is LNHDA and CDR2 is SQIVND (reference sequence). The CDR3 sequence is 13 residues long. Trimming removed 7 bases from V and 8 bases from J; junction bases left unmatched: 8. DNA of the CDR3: TGTGCCAGTAAGATCCCTAGCGGTGATGAGCAGTTCTTC. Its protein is CASKIPSGDEQFF.

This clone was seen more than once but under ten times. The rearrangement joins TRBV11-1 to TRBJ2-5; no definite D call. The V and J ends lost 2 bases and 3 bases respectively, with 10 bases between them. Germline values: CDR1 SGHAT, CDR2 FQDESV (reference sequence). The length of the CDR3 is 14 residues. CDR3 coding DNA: TGTGCCAGCAGCTTAAGAGGCAGAGAAGAGACCCAGTACTTC. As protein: CASSLRGREETQYF.

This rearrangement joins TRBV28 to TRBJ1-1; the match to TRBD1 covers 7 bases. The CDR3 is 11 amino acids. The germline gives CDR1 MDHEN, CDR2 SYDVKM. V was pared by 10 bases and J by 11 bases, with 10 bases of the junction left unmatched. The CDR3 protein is CAISRGQRAFF. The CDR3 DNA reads TGTGCCATATCACGGGGACAGAGGGCTTTCTTT.

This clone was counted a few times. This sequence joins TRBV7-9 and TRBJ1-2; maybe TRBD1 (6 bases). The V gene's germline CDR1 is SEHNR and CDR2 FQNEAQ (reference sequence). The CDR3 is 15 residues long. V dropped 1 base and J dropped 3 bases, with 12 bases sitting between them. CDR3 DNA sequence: TGTGCCAGCAGCTTAGAGAGACAGGTCCACTATGGCTACACCTTC. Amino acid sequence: CASSLERQVHYGYTF.

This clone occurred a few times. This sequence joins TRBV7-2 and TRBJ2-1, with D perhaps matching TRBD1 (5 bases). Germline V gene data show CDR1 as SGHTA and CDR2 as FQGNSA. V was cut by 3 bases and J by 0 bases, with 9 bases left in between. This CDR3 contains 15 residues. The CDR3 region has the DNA TGTGCCAGCAGCTTCAGGGTAAGCTCCTACAATGAGCAGTTCTTC. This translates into CASSFRVSSYNEQFF.

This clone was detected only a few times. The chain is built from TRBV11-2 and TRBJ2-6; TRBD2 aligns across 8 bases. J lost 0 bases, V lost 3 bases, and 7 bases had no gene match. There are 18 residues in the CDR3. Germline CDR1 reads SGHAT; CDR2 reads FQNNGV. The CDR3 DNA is TGTGCCAGCAGCTTGATTAGCGGGACGGGCTCTGGGGCCAACGTCCTGACTTTC. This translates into CASSLISGTGSGANVLTF. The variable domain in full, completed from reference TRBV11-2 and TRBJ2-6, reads EAGVAQSPRYKIIEKRQSVAFWCNPISGHATLYWYQQILGQGPKLLIQFQNNGVVDDSQLPKDRFSAERLKGVDSTLKIQPAKLEDSAVYLCASSLISGTGSGANVLTFGAGSRLTVL.

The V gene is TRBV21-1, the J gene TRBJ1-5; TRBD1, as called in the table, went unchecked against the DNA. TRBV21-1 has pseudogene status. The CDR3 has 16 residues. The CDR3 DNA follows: TGTGCCAGCAGCACCAGGTGGACAGGTAGGGATCAGCCCCAGCATTTT. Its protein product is CASSTRWTGRDQPQHF.

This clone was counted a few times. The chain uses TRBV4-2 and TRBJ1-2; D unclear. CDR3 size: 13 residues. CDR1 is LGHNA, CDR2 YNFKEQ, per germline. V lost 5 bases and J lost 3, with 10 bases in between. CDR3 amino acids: CASSAVFHYGYTF. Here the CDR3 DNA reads TGTGCCAGCAGCGCGGTATTTCACTATGGCTACACCTTC.

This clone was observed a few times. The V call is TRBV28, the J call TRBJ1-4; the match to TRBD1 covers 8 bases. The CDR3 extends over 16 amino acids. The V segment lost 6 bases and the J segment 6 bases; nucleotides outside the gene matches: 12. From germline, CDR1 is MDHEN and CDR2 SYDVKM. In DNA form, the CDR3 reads TGTGCCAGCAGGTTGCCCAGGACAGGGTCTTATGAAAAACTGTTTTTT. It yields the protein CASRLPRTGSYEKLFF.

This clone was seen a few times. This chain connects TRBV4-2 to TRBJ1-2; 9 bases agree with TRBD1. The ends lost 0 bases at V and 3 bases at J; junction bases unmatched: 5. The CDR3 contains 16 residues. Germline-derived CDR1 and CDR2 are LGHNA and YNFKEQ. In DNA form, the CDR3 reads TGTGCCAGCAGCCAAGAGGCCCGGGACAGGGACTATGGCTACACCTTC. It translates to CASSQEARDRDYGYTF.

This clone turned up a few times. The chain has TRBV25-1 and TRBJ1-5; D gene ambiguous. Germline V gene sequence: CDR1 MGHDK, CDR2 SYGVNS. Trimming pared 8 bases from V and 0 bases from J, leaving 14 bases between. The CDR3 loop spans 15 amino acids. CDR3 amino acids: CASLLCSGSNQPQHF. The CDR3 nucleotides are TGTGCCAGCCTTCTATGCTCGGGTAGCAATCAGCCCCAGCATTTT.

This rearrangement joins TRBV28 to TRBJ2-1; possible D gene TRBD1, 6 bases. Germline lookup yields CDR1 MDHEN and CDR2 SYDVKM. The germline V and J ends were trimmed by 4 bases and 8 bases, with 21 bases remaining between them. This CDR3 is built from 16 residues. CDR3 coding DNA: TGTGCCAGCAGTTGGAACAGGGTTTTGAGGCTCTATGAGCAGTTCTTC. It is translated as CASSWNRVLRLYEQFF.

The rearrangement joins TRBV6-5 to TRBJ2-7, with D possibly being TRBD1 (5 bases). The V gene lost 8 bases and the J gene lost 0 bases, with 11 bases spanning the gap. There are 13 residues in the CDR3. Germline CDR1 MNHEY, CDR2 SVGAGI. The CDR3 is CASARTLSYEQYF. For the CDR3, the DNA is TGTGCCAGCGCCAGGACACTCTCCTACGAGCAGTACTTC.

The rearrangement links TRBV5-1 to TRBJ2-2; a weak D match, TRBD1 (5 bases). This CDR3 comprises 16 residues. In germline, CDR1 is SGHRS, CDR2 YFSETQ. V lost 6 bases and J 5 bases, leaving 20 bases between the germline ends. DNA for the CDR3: TGCGCCAGCACCTTTTATCAGGGAATAGAAACCGGGGAGCTGTTTTTT. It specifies CASTFYQGIETGELFF.

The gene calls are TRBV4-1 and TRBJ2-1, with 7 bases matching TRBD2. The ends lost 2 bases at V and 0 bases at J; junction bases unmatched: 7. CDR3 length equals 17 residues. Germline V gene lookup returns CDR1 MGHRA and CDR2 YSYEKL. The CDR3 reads CASSQFFSGSSYNEQFF. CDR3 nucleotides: TGCGCCAGCAGCCAATTTTTTAGCGGGTCCTCCTACAATGAGCAGTTCTTC.

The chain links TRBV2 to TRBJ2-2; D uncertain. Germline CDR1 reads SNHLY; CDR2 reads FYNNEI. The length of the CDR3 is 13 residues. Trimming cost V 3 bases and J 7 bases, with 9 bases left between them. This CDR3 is CASSDVAHGELFF. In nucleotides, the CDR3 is TGTGCCAGCAGTGATGTGGCACACGGGGAGCTGTTTTTT. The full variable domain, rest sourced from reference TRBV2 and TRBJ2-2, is EPEVTQTPSHQVTQMGQEVILRCVPISNHLYFYWYRQILGQKVEFLVSFYNNEISEKSEIFDDQFSVERPDGSNFTLKIRSTKLEDSAMYFCASSDVAHGELFFGEGSRLTVL.